This T cell receptor beta chain is from a study of blood T cell repertoires in COVID-19. The V gene lost 4 bases and the J gene lost 3 bases, with 7 bases spanning the gap. The CDR3 consists of 12 residues. Germline V gene data show CDR1 as SGHRS and CDR2 as YFSETQ. Original data processing: The assay estimated nucleated cells by amplifying reference gene primers. Clones were sequenced by immunoSEQ multiplex PCR, and TCRdb holds only the in-frame ones, with some missing. V and J calls and clone size follow that table, whereas D and trimming were derived from the DNA. This sample has about 120,000 clones, with 60% to 85% found just once.

The sample taken for sequencing was peripheral blood. This receptor was identified in a man between 65 and 85 years old with acute or convalescent COVID-19. This chain uses TRBV5-1 with TRBJ1-2; no reliable D call. CDR3 sequence (DNA): TGCGCCAGCAGCCCCGAGGACTATGGCTACACCTTC. It encodes CASSPEDYGYTF.